This TCR beta chain was retrieved from a study of shared T cell receptors in the human thymus. Assay: immunoSEQ multiplex PCR; the TCRdb copy retains only in-frame clones and omits some. The table lists about 660,000 clones, approximately 88% of them singletons. V was clipped by 2 bases and J by 8 bases; unmatched bases: 14. CDR1 is WNHNN, CDR2 SYGVQD, per germline (reference sequence). The CDR3 covers 16 residues. These same data were also listed under a study on human thymus T cells.

The genes are TRBV10-1 and TRBJ1-2; 7 bases fit TRBD1. This clonotype was obtained from a boy younger than two with a congenital heart defect. Sequencing was performed on thymocytes. The CDR3 nucleotides are TGCGCCAGCAGTGAGATGGGCCAAGAGGGACAGTACGGCTACACCTTC. Its translation is CASSEMGQEGQYGYTF.